Below, 27 T cell receptor beta chains from the same sample are listed, as sequenced in a study of cytomegalovirus exposure and HLA in healthy donors. PCR was performed using 60 Vbeta and 13 Jbeta primers. Sequencing was performed with immunoSEQ multiplex PCR; in TCRdb, only in-frame clones are kept and a portion is missing. The sample has 140,000 to 150,000 clones; approximately 78% are singletons. Sequencing used PBMCs. Receptors were obtained from a female donor in good health and CMV-seronegative.

The V and J genes are TRBV5-1 and TRBJ1-1, with 11 positions matching TRBD1. V was pared by 4 bases and J by 5 bases, with 13 bases of the junction left unmatched. The CDR3 contains 17 residues. The germline V gene has CDR1 SGHRS and CDR2 YFSETQ. The CDR3 sequence is CASSPQVGTGGVTEAFF. The CDR3 DNA follows: TGCGCCAGCAGCCCCCAGGTCGGGACAGGGGGGGTAACTGAAGCTTTCTTT.

The rearrangement joins TRBV5-1 to TRBJ1-2; D might be TRBD1 (5 bases). Looked up from germline, CDR1 is SGHRS and CDR2 is YFSETQ. The CDR3 is made up of 15 amino acids. V was cut by 0 bases and J by 2 bases, with 11 bases left in between. The DNA for the CDR3 is TGCGCCAGCAGCTTGGAGGGACGGGGGAACTATGGCTACACCTTC. Translated, it gives CASSLEGRGNYGYTF.

The J gene is TRBJ2-7, the V gene TRBV11-2; 8 positions agree with TRBD2. The germline V gene encodes CDR1 SGHAT and CDR2 FQNNGV. V lost 0 bases, J lost 0 bases, and 16 bases stayed unmatched. The CDR3 spans 20 residues. CDR3 DNA: TGTGCCAGCAGCTTAGATCTGGTGAGCGGGAGTAGTTTAGGCTCCTACGAGCAGTACTTC. It yields the protein CASSLDLVSGSSLGSYEQYF.

This clone appeared a single time. J is TRBJ2-5 and V is TRBV14; D is possibly TRBD2 (5 bases). Trimming stripped 1 base from V and 7 bases from J, with 16 bases between. The CDR3 totals 15 residues. Looked up from germline, CDR1 is SGHDN and CDR2 is FVKESK. CDR3 sequence reads: CASSQGGLSLGTQYF. The CDR3 bases are TGTGCCAGCAGCCAAGGAGGGCTCTCCCTGGGGACCCAGTACTTC.

This chain links TRBV6-6 with TRBJ1-2; D is ambiguous. From germline, CDR1 is MNHNY and CDR2 SVGAGI (reference sequence). V lost 5 bases and J lost 4, with 14 bases in between. This CDR3 region has 14 residues. This chain's CDR3 is CASSPLDGLYGYTF. The CDR3 nucleotides are TGTGCCAGCAGTCCCCTCGACGGACTCTATGGCTACACCTTC.

This clone was seen more than once but under ten times. The chain combines TRBV5-1 with TRBJ1-2; 8 nucleotides align to TRBD1. Germline V gene lookup returns CDR1 SGHRS and CDR2 YFSETQ. The CDR3 has 15 amino acids. Trimming took 4 bases from V and 0 from J; bases not matched to a gene: 5. In DNA, the CDR3 is TGCGCCAGCAGCAATGGGACAGGATCTAACTATGGCTACACCTTC. This translates into CASSNGTGSNYGYTF. Looking up the rest from reference TRBV5-1 and TRBJ1-2 gives the full variable domain: KAGVTQTPRYLIKTRGQQVTLSCSPISGHRSVSWYQQTPGQGLQFLFEYFSETQRNKGNFPGRFSGRQFSNSRSEMNVSTLELGDSALYLCASSNGTGSNYGYTFGSGTRLTVV.

V and J are TRBV6-6 and TRBJ1-2, with 7 bases aligning to TRBD1. Looked up from germline, CDR1 is MNHNY and CDR2 is SVGAGI (reference sequence). Germline trimming cut 7 bases from V and 4 bases from J; bases unmatched to any gene: 9. The CDR3 runs to 14 residues. Here the CDR3 DNA reads TGTGCCAGCACTGGTGGGACAGAACCCTATGGCTACACCTTC. Amino acids: CASTGGTEPYGYTF.

This sequence joins TRBV5-6 and TRBJ2-2; D remains unclear. CDR1 and CDR2 (germline): SGHDT, YYEEEE. Trimming cost V 0 bases and J 1 base, with 4 bases left between them. The CDR3 covers 14 residues. The CDR3 here is CASSLGGNTGELFF. The CDR3 bases are TGTGCCAGCAGCTTGGGAGGGAACACCGGGGAGCTGTTTTTT. Using reference TRBV5-6 and TRBJ2-2 for the parts outside the CDR3, the full variable domain is DAGVTQSPTHLIKTRGQQVTLRCSPKSGHDTVSWYQQALGQGPQFIFQYYEEEERQRGNFPDRFSGHQFPNYSSELNVNALLLGDSALYLCASSLGGNTGELFFGEGSRLTVL.

Turning to this clone: Compared with germline, one end of the junction differs, possibly owing to a read error. V and J are TRBV7-9 and TRBJ1-5, with a tentative D call TRBD1 (5 bases). This CDR3 comprises 14 residues. The V gene's germline CDR1 is SEHNR and CDR2 FQNEAQ (reference sequence). The CDR3 region is CSSSSGGYDQPQHF. Written as DNA, the CDR3 is TGTTCCAGCAGCTCTGGGGGGTACGATCAGCCCCAGCATTTT.

V gene TRBV5-1 combines with J gene TRBJ1-1; 8 bases agree with TRBD1. Germline V gene data show CDR1 as SGHRS and CDR2 as YFSETQ. J lost 6 bases, V lost 4 bases, and 8 bases had no gene match. The CDR3 runs 14 residues. This CDR3 reads CASSPYRGGAEAFF. The CDR3 DNA reads as TGCGCCAGCAGCCCATACAGGGGGGGAGCTGAAGCTTTCTTT.

This chain uses TRBV28 with TRBJ2-1, with 8 bases that match TRBD1. Germline V gene sequence: CDR1 MDHEN, CDR2 SYDVKM. The J segment lost 8 bases and the V segment lost 5 bases, leaving 11 bases of the junction unmatched. This CDR3 comprises 15 residues. The chain's CDR3 is CASSPGQGMDDEQFF. Written as DNA, the CDR3 is TGTGCCAGCAGTCCCGGACAGGGAATGGATGATGAGCAGTTCTTC.

The chain is built from TRBV10-1 and TRBJ2-3, with TRBD2 matching 9 bases. CDR1 and CDR2 from the germline V gene are WNHNN and SYGVQD (reference sequence). With 10 bases clipped from V and 6 bases from J, the junction kept 11 bases outside the gene matches. The CDR3 extends over 14 amino acids. Written as DNA, the CDR3 is TGCGCCACCTCTAGCGGGAATTCGCAGGATACGCAGTATTTT. This gives the protein CATSSGNSQDTQYF.

V and J are TRBV9 and TRBJ2-3; D not certain. CDR1 is SGDLS, CDR2 YYNGEE, per germline. CDR3 length: 16 residues. Trimming shortened V by 4 bases and J by 0 bases, and 15 bases separated the two germline ends. CDR3 sequence reads: CASSFSASLSTDTQYF. CDR3 in DNA: TGTGCCAGCAGCTTCTCAGCGAGTCTCAGCACAGATACGCAGTATTTT.

In its sample, this clone was seen once. The chain couples TRBV6-5 to TRBJ2-7; 8 bases agree with TRBD1. The CDR3 totals 14 residues. The V gene end was trimmed by 6 bases and the J gene end by 6 bases; junction bases not matched to a gene: 10. CDR1 is MNHEY, CDR2 SVGAGI, per germline. The CDR3, as DNA: TGTGCCAGCAGCGCTGAATTCAGGGGGCGCGAGCAGTACTTC. Residues: CASSAEFRGREQYF.

The chain links TRBV7-3 to TRBJ1-1; no firm D call. The V and J ends lost 5 bases and 1 base respectively, with 8 bases between them. The CDR3 contains 13 residues. Germline CDR1 SGHTA, CDR2 FQGTGA. The CDR3 loop reads CASSVMRNTEAFF. CDR3 DNA: TGTGCCAGCAGCGTTATGCGGAACACTGAAGCTTTCTTT.

A note on this clone: Other DNA sequences in the same sample also yield this CDR3. The chain has TRBV19 and TRBJ1-2; 10 bases agree with TRBD1. CDR1 and CDR2 (germline): LNHDA, SQIVND (reference sequence). V shed 3 bases and J 6 bases; nucleotides not matched to a gene: 4. The CDR3 has 14 residues. This CDR3 is CASSIRQGADGYTF. The DNA of the CDR3 is TGTGCCAGTAGTATTCGACAGGGGGCGGATGGCTACACCTTC.

In regard to this clone: One end of the junction varies from germline; a read error may be responsible. The V call is TRBV27, the J call TRBJ1-2, with no clear D. Germline V gives CDR1 MNHEY, CDR2 SMNVEV (reference sequence). CDR3 length: 13 residues. This chain's CDR3 is CASSLSPGYGYPF. CDR3 nucleotide sequence: TGTGCCAGCAGTTTAAGCCCGGGGTATGGCTACCCCTTC.

This chain uses TRBV7-8 with TRBJ1-2; 9 bases line up with TRBD1. The germline CDR1 and CDR2 sequences are SGHVS and FQNEAQ. The CDR3 has 15 residues. The V and J ends lost 4 bases and 8 bases, in that order; junction bases with no gene match: 11. CDR3 in amino acids: CASSSQTGGTRGYTF. CDR3 coding DNA: TGTGCCAGCAGCTCCCAGACAGGGGGAACTAGGGGCTACACCTTC.

The chain links TRBV30 to TRBJ2-7; 8 nucleotides align to TRBD2. Germline lookup yields CDR1 GTSNPN and CDR2 SVGIG (reference sequence). This CDR3 has 15 amino acids. V lost 0 bases and J lost 6; bases outside the gene matches: 10. Written as DNA, the CDR3 is TGTGCCTGGAGTGTATATAGGCGGGGGGCCCCCGAGCAGTACTTC. Residues: CAWSVYRRGAPEQYF.

The table lists this clone with a few counts. This chain connects TRBV15 to TRBJ1-1, with TRBD1 matching 9 bases. This CDR3 contains 12 residues. Germline-derived CDR1 and CDR2 are LNHNV and YYDKDF (reference sequence). With V trimmed by 3 bases and J by 9 bases, 2 bases remained unmatched. CDR3 nucleotides: TGTGCCACCAGCAGGGGGACAGGGAAAGCTTTCTTT. As protein: CATSRGTGKAFF.

The rearrangement links TRBV2 to TRBJ2-7; perhaps TRBD2 as D (5 bases). In germline, CDR1 is SNHLY, CDR2 FYNNEI. This CDR3 comprises 11 residues. V lost 3 bases and J lost 11, with 11 bases in between. CDR3 sequence: CASSEPGTKYF. CDR3 in DNA: TGTGCCAGCAGTGAGCCGGGAACGAAGTACTTC.

This clone was detected a few times. The chain employs TRBV25-1 and TRBJ1-1, with D maybe TRBD1 (5 bases). The CDR3 sequence is 13 residues long. V lost 6 bases and J 4 bases, leaving 12 bases between the germline ends. Germline-derived CDR1 and CDR2 are MGHDK and SYGVNS. CDR3 DNA: TGTGCCAGCAGCCCAGCGGGGGGCACTGAAGCTTTCTTT. Translating gives CASSPAGGTEAFF.

The CDR3 nucleotides are TGTGCCAGCAGCTTAATTGGAGCAGGGTCCAATGAGCAGTTCTTC. Translated: CASSLIGAGSNEQFF. This chain links TRBV7-3 with TRBJ2-1, with a tentative D call TRBD1 (5 bases). The ends were cut back, 1 base at V and 6 bases at J, with 13 bases in the middle. The CDR3 totals 15 residues. The V gene's germline CDR1 is SGHTA and CDR2 FQGTGA.

The CDR3 DNA reads as TGTGCCAGCCGCCCGACTAGCGGGGGTTTCAATGAGCAGTTCTTC. It translates to CASRPTSGGFNEQFF. This rearrangement joins TRBV2 to TRBJ2-1, with TRBD2 identical over 12 bases. With 8 bases clipped from V and 6 bases from J, the junction kept 8 bases outside the gene matches. Germline assignment: CDR1 SNHLY and CDR2 FYNNEI. The CDR3 length is 15 residues. The entire variable domain, with the rest obtained from reference TRBV2 and TRBJ2-1, is as follows: EPEVTQTPSHQVTQMGQEVILRCVPISNHLYFYWYRQILGQKVEFLVSFYNNEISEKSEIFDDQFSVERPDGSNFTLKIRSTKLEDSAMYFCASRPTSGGFNEQFFGPGTRLTVL.

This clone was detected only once. This chain joins TRBV29-1 and TRBJ1-1; 7 bases fit TRBD1. Germline V gene data show CDR1 as SQVTM and CDR2 as ANQGSEA. J was trimmed by 7 bases and V by 7 bases; bases with no gene match: 9. The CDR3 loop spans 12 amino acids. The CDR3 region has the DNA TGCAGCGCCGACGGACAGGCAAGTGAAGCTTTCTTT. This codes for CSADGQASEAFF.

This clone was recorded a few times. The V and J genes are TRBV28 and TRBJ2-7, with 9 bases fitting TRBD1. Germline V lookup: CDR1 MDHEN, CDR2 SYDVKM. J lost 3 bases, V lost 6 bases, and 9 bases had no gene match. CDR3 length: 15 residues. This CDR3 reads CASRVGGQGDYEQYF. The CDR3 nucleotides are TGTGCCAGCAGAGTGGGGGGACAGGGAGACTACGAGCAGTACTTC.

This sequence joins TRBV20-1 and TRBJ2-7, with D possibly matching TRBD2 (6 bases). V dropped 6 bases and J dropped 5 bases, with 11 bases sitting between them. From germline, CDR1 is DFQATT and CDR2 SNEGSKA (reference sequence). The CDR3 extends over 11 amino acids. This CDR3 is CSAGGRNEQYF. The CDR3 region has the DNA TGCAGTGCCGGGGGAAGGAACGAGCAGTACTTC.